A selection of T cell receptor beta chains follows, all from one sample in a study of CD8 T cells in ankylosing spondylitis. Each CDR3 protein gets one entry after TCRdb re-called the 5' RACE reads with MiXCR. The repertoire holds about 92,000 distinct CDR3 sequences, around 10% seen once, with 5.1% in the top ten. Material: blood, either unsorted or a sorted T cell fraction (not recorded which). All receptors come from a male donor with ankylosing spondylitis or in good health (not recorded which). The CDR3 runs from the conserved cysteine through the conserved F or W. D genes are given only for firm matches. Clone sizes are given selectively: once, few, many, or a class where the clone is expanded.

j_gene: TRBJ1-2; d_gene: NA; v_gene: TRBV20-1; abundance: NA; CDR3aa: CSARQAANYGYTF; CDR3nt: TGCAGTGCCAGACAGGCGGCTAACTATGGCTACACCTTC
j_gene: TRBJ2-3; d_gene: TRBD2; v_gene: TRBV7-6; abundance: few; CDR3aa: CASSFWGTSGGRGDTQYF; CDR3nt: TGTGCCAGCAGCTTCTGGGGGACTAGCGGGGGCCGGGGAGATACGCAGTATTTT
j_gene: TRBJ1-1; d_gene: NA; v_gene: TRBV4-1; abundance: NA; CDR3aa: CASSQPHRDFAEAFF; CDR3nt: TGCGCCAGCAGCCAACCCCACAGGGACTTCGCTGAAGCTTTCTTT
j_gene: TRBJ2-3; d_gene: NA; v_gene: TRBV9; abundance: many; CDR3aa: CASSVDGISTDTQYF; CDR3nt: TGTGCCAGCAGCGTAGACGGAATCTCCACAGATACGCAGTATTTT
j_gene: TRBJ2-3; d_gene: TRBD2; v_gene: TRBV6-5; abundance: few; CDR3aa: CASSYSGGGKDTQYF; CDR3nt: TGTGCCAGCAGTTACTCCGGCGGGGGGAAAGATACGCAGTATTTT
j_gene: TRBJ2-6; d_gene: NA; v_gene: TRBV29-1; abundance: many; CDR3aa: CSVKAGFGANVLTF; CDR3nt: TGCAGCGTAAAAGCCGGGTTTGGGGCCAACGTCCTGACTTTC
j_gene: TRBJ2-1; d_gene: TRBD2; v_gene: TRBV7-3; abundance: many; CDR3aa: CASSPIAGGQNEQFF; CDR3nt: TGTGCCAGCAGTCCTATAGCGGGGGGGCAAAATGAGCAGTTCTTC
j_gene: TRBJ2-1; d_gene: TRBD1; v_gene: TRBV11-1; abundance: NA; CDR3aa: CASSLPGTGVRPYNEQFF; CDR3nt: TGTGCCAGCAGCTTACCCGGGACAGGGGTTCGCCCCTACAATGAGCAGTTCTTC
j_gene: TRBJ1-1; d_gene: NA; v_gene: TRBV2; abundance: many; CDR3aa: CASGTERNTEAFF; CDR3nt: TGTGCCAGCGGAACAGAAAGGAACACTGAAGCTTTCTTT
j_gene: TRBJ1-1; d_gene: NA; v_gene: TRBV12-3/TRBV12-4; abundance: many; CDR3aa: CASTQLNTEAFF; CDR3nt: TGTGCCAGCACGCAGTTGAACACTGAAGCTTTCTTT
j_gene: TRBJ1-5; d_gene: NA; v_gene: TRBV12-3/TRBV12-4; abundance: many; CDR3aa: CASSLVSAANQPQHF; CDR3nt: TGTGCCAGCAGTTTAGTGTCGGCAGCAAATCAGCCCCAGCATTTT
j_gene: TRBJ2-2; d_gene: NA; v_gene: TRBV5-4; abundance: many; CDR3aa: CASRPRRGQGVDTGELFF; CDR3nt: TGTGCCAGCAGACCGCGCCGGGGACAAGGCGTGGACACCGGGGAGCTGTTTTTT
j_gene: TRBJ2-1; d_gene: TRBD1; v_gene: TRBV5-6; abundance: many; CDR3aa: CASSLSWDSNYNEQFF; CDR3nt: TGTGCCAGCAGCCTGAGTTGGGACAGCAACTACAATGAGCAGTTCTTC
j_gene: TRBJ2-2; d_gene: NA; v_gene: TRBV15; abundance: many; CDR3aa: CATSRGWTTNTGELFF; CDR3nt: TGTGCCACCAGCAGAGGTTGGACAACGAACACCGGGGAGCTGTTTTTT
j_gene: TRBJ2-5; d_gene: NA; v_gene: TRBV12-3/TRBV12-4; abundance: many; CDR3aa: CASSLRGAQTQYF; CDR3nt: TGTGCCAGCAGTTTACGGGGGGCTCAGACCCAGTACTTC
j_gene: TRBJ2-3; d_gene: NA; v_gene: TRBV2; abundance: many; CDR3aa: CASSEEFRGTDTQYF; CDR3nt: TGTGCCAGCAGTGAGGAATTTAGGGGCACAGATACGCAGTATTTT
j_gene: TRBJ2-7; d_gene: NA; v_gene: TRBV5-1; abundance: many; CDR3aa: CASSLASGRSGYEQYF; CDR3nt: TGCGCCAGCAGCTTGGCCTCCGGCAGGTCGGGCTACGAGCAGTACTTC
j_gene: TRBJ2-5; d_gene: TRBD2; v_gene: TRBV4-2; abundance: NA; CDR3aa: CASSRRLNRVAGVQETQYF; CDR3nt: TGTGCCAGCAGCCGGCGACTAAATAGGGTAGCGGGAGTCCAAGAGACCCAGTACTTC
j_gene: TRBJ1-3; d_gene: NA; v_gene: TRBV7-9; abundance: many; CDR3aa: CASSLVARASSGNTIYF; CDR3nt: TGTGCCAGCAGCTTAGTGGCCAGGGCAAGCTCTGGAAACACCATATATTTT
j_gene: TRBJ1-5; d_gene: TRBD1; v_gene: TRBV2; abundance: many; CDR3aa: CASSEDRGQPQHF; CDR3nt: TGTGCCAGCAGTGAGGACAGGGGGCAGCCCCAGCATTTT
j_gene: TRBJ2-3; d_gene: NA; v_gene: TRBV5-4; abundance: many; CDR3aa: CASSLGGMVDTQYF; CDR3nt: TGTGCCAGCAGCTTGGGGGGTATGGTTGATACGCAGTATTTT
j_gene: TRBJ1-3; d_gene: NA; v_gene: TRBV7-2; abundance: NA; CDR3aa: CASSLGTGNTIYF; CDR3nt: TGTGCCAGCAGCTTAGGAACTGGAAACACCATATATTTT
j_gene: TRBJ1-1; d_gene: NA; v_gene: TRBV20-1; abundance: many; CDR3aa: CSARHPGFNTEAFF; CDR3nt: TGCAGTGCTAGACATCCGGGGTTTAACACTGAAGCTTTCTTT
j_gene: TRBJ2-7; d_gene: NA; v_gene: TRBV28; abundance: few; CDR3aa: CASSRGPSYEQYF; CDR3nt: TGTGCCAGCAGCCGGGGACCGAGCTACGAGCAGTACTTC
j_gene: TRBJ2-3; d_gene: TRBD2; v_gene: TRBV7-2; abundance: NA; CDR3aa: CASSLLGSGGTDTQYF; CDR3nt: TGTGCCAGCAGCTTATTGGGTAGCGGGGGCACAGATACGCAGTATTTT
j_gene: TRBJ1-2; d_gene: NA; v_gene: TRBV11-1; abundance: many; CDR3aa: CASSLPGVRGYTF; CDR3nt: TGTGCCAGCAGCTTGCCGGGTGTCCGTGGCTACACCTTC
j_gene: TRBJ1-4; d_gene: NA; v_gene: TRBV27; abundance: many; CDR3aa: CASRALSTNEKLFF; CDR3nt: TGTGCCAGCAGGGCCCTTTCAACTAATGAAAAACTGTTTTTT
j_gene: TRBJ1-5; d_gene: TRBD1; v_gene: TRBV28; abundance: many; CDR3aa: CASSPGTGYEQPQHF; CDR3nt: TGTGCCAGCAGTCCCGGGACAGGGTATGAACAGCCCCAGCATTTT
j_gene: TRBJ2-2; d_gene: TRBD1; v_gene: TRBV11-2; abundance: many; CDR3aa: CASRSGQEDTGELFF; CDR3nt: TGTGCCAGCAGAAGCGGACAGGAGGACACCGGGGAGCTGTTTTTT
j_gene: TRBJ1-2; d_gene: NA; v_gene: TRBV5-1; abundance: many; CDR3aa: CASSLRTAGNYGYTF; CDR3nt: TGCGCCAGCAGCTTGAGGACGGCCGGTAACTATGGCTACACCTTC
j_gene: TRBJ2-1; d_gene: TRBD2; v_gene: TRBV9; abundance: many; CDR3aa: CASSKSGGALNEQFF; CDR3nt: TGTGCCAGCAGCAAAAGCGGGGGGGCCTTAAATGAGCAGTTCTTC
j_gene: TRBJ2-3; d_gene: NA; v_gene: TRBV7-8; abundance: many; CDR3aa: CASSRGGDTDTQYF; CDR3nt: TGTGCCAGCAGCCGGGGCGGGGACACAGATACGCAGTATTTT
j_gene: TRBJ2-3; d_gene: NA; v_gene: TRBV3-1; abundance: many; CDR3aa: CASSQGDGFTDTQYF; CDR3nt: TGTGCCAGCAGCCAGGGGGACGGCTTCACAGATACGCAGTATTTT
j_gene: TRBJ2-5; d_gene: NA; v_gene: TRBV5-4; abundance: NA; CDR3aa: CASSSQNGVETQYF; CDR3nt: TGTGCCAGCAGCTCCCAGAATGGGGTAGAGACCCAGTACTTC
j_gene: TRBJ1-3; d_gene: NA; v_gene: TRBV21-1; abundance: many; CDR3aa: CASKGPEHPCSGNTIYF; CDR3nt: TGTGCCAGCAAGGGGCCCGAGCACCCCTGCTCTGGAAACACCATATATTTT
j_gene: TRBJ1-1; d_gene: NA; v_gene: TRBV6-5; abundance: many; CDR3aa: CASSPGLGPNTEAFF; CDR3nt: TGTGCCAGCAGTCCGGGGTTGGGTCCGAACACTGAAGCTTTCTTT
j_gene: TRBJ2-3; d_gene: NA; v_gene: TRBV5-1; abundance: few; CDR3aa: CASSLQQSSDTQYF; CDR3nt: TGCGCCAGCAGCCTCCAGCAATCTTCCGATACGCAGTATTTT
j_gene: TRBJ1-2; d_gene: NA; v_gene: TRBV5-4; abundance: many; CDR3aa: CASSLPPGFGGYTF; CDR3nt: TGTGCCAGCAGCTTGCCGCCAGGGTTTGGTGGCTACACCTTC
j_gene: TRBJ2-5; d_gene: TRBD2; v_gene: TRBV7-3; abundance: many; CDR3aa: CASSLRNPGPRGGHPQETQYF; CDR3nt: TGTGCCAGCAGCTTAAGAAACCCTGGCCCTCGGGGGGGTCATCCGCAAGAGACCCAGTACTTC
j_gene: TRBJ2-1; d_gene: TRBD2; v_gene: TRBV2; abundance: many; CDR3aa: CASRPTTSGLSSYNEQFF; CDR3nt: TGTGCCAGCAGGCCCACGACTAGCGGGTTGAGCTCCTACAATGAGCAGTTCTTC
j_gene: TRBJ1-2; d_gene: NA; v_gene: TRBV20-1; abundance: many; CDR3aa: CSARGRGVGYGYTF; CDR3nt: TGCAGTGCTAGGGGACGGGGTGTGGGATATGGCTACACCTTC
j_gene: TRBJ1-3; d_gene: NA; v_gene: TRBV29-1; abundance: many; CDR3aa: CSTSGGTSGNTIYF; CDR3nt: TGCAGCACCTCGGGCGGAACCTCTGGAAACACCATATATTTT
j_gene: TRBJ1-4; d_gene: NA; v_gene: TRBV5-1; abundance: many; CDR3aa: CASSSGGSNEKLFF; CDR3nt: TGCGCCAGCAGCTCCGGGGGATCTAATGAAAAACTGTTTTTT
j_gene: TRBJ2-7; d_gene: NA; v_gene: TRBV13; abundance: many; CDR3aa: CASSLPPDNEQYF; CDR3nt: TGTGCCAGCAGCCTACCCCCCGATAACGAGCAGTACTTC
j_gene: TRBJ2-7; d_gene: NA; v_gene: TRBV7-9; abundance: few; CDR3aa: CASSLNTGYEQYF; CDR3nt: TGTGCCAGCAGCTTAAATACGGGCTACGAGCAGTACTTC
j_gene: TRBJ2-1; d_gene: NA; v_gene: TRBV12-3/TRBV12-4; abundance: NA; CDR3aa: CASSPLQLDIGNEQFF; CDR3nt: TGTGCCAGCAGTCCCCTCCAGTTAGACATTGGCAATGAGCAGTTCTTC
j_gene: TRBJ2-5; d_gene: NA; v_gene: TRBV24-1; abundance: many; CDR3aa: CATSEAVEETQYF; CDR3nt: TGTGCCACCAGTGAGGCGGTGGAGGAGACCCAGTACTTC
j_gene: TRBJ2-1; d_gene: TRBD2; v_gene: TRBV12-3/TRBV12-4; abundance: NA; CDR3aa: CASSLDIAGPNEQFF; CDR3nt: TGTGCCAGCAGTTTAGATATAGCGGGGCCCAATGAGCAGTTCTTC
j_gene: TRBJ2-7; d_gene: NA; v_gene: TRBV29-1; abundance: many; CDR3aa: CSVTGRMLYEQYF; CDR3nt: TGCAGCGTCACAGGGAGGATGCTCTACGAGCAGTACTTC
j_gene: TRBJ2-1; d_gene: TRBD1; v_gene: TRBV6-5; abundance: few; CDR3aa: CASSYLGQGGNEQFF; CDR3nt: TGTGCCAGCAGTTACTTAGGACAGGGAGGCAATGAGCAGTTCTTC